This TCR beta chain was captured in a study of blood T cell repertoires in COVID-19. CDR1 LGHDT and CDR2 YNNKEL come from the germline V gene (reference sequence). The CDR3 extends over 15 amino acids. Trimming took 6 bases from V and 7 from J, leaving 19 bases between them. Repertoires were generated with immunoSEQ multiplex PCR, while TCRdb's copy carries only in-frame clones and drops some. The data contain around 470,000 clones, roughly 89% of them singletons. Material for sequencing was peripheral blood. V and J are TRBV3-1 (or the pseudogene TRBV3-2) and TRBJ1-5; D may be TRBD1 (5 bases). The TCR sequence derives from a young man with COVID-19, enrolled during active disease. The CDR3 bases are TGTGCCAGCAGTCTAAACTCAGGGTTCCGCCAGCCCCAGCATTTT. It is translated as CASSLNSGFRQPQHF.